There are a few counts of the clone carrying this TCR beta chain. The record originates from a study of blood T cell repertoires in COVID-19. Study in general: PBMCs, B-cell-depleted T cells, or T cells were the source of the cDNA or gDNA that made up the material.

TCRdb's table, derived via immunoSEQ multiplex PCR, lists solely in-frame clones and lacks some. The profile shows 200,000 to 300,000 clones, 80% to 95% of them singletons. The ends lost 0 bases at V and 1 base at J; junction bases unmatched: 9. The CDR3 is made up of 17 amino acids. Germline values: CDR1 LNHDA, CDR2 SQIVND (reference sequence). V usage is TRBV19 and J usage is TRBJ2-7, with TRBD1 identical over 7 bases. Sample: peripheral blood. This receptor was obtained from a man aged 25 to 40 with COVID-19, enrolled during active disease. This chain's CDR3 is CASSIDSTGARSYEQYF. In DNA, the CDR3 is TGTGCCAGTAGTATAGATAGTACAGGGGCGAGGTCCTACGAGCAGTACTTC.